The clone carrying this TCR beta chain was counted between two and nine times. Its antigen is unidentified. Pooling of second doses given at about 4 or about 12 weeks was done. This CDR3 has 11 residues. Germline V lookup: CDR1 MNHEY, CDR2 SMNVEV (reference sequence). V was clipped by 9 bases and J by 6 bases, with 11 bases between them. Using immunoSEQ multiplex PCR, the repertoire was profiled, and TCRdb retains in-frame clones only, with some absent. Here the sample spans 110,000 to 150,000 clones, 85% to 90% being singletons. The data were taken from a study of T cell responses to AZD1222 COVID-19 vaccine. Regarding the study as a whole: Scientists sampled the repertoires only once the peak T cell response had passed. Two AZD1222 doses significantly raised spike-specific TCR breadth and depth over controls.

The source is an adult who received the AZD1222 COVID-19 vaccine. The chain is built from TRBV27 and TRBJ2-5; D remains ambiguous. Sample: peripheral blood, taken 28 days after the second AZD1222 dose. Here the CDR3 DNA reads TGTGCCAGTTCGAGTGGAAAGACCCAGTACTTC. Residues: CASSSGKTQYF.